This TCR beta chain was documented in a study of T cells in Graves' hyperthyroidism and ophthalmopathy. The CDR3 is 15 residues long. V gave up 6 bases and J gave up 9 bases, with 21 bases separating them. Germline V gene lookup returns CDR1 SGHTA and CDR2 FQGTGA. This clonotype was picked up many times. Amplified regions were TCR beta CDR3 sequences from RNA transcripts. An initial round of RT-PCR targeting the TCR CDR3 relied on the HTBI primer set. TCRdb called the multiplex PCR reads again in MiXCR, with one record for every CDR3 protein. The table shows 400,000 to 450,000 distinct CDR3 sequences, with approximately 15% occurring only once.

This TCR came from a man younger than 30 with Graves' ophthalmopathy. Material: blood. The chain couples TRBV7-3 to TRBJ2-1; D gene unclear. The CDR3 DNA reads as TGTGCCAGCAGTCCCACTGGGTTCTCCGCCAGTGAGCAGTTCTTC. Amino acid sequence: CASSPTGFSASEQFF.